The text below deals with one T cell receptor beta chain. Indicated time point: time of PML onset. PML was confirmed by JC virus DNA in cerebrospinal fluid. Between about 15 and 56 months of natalizumab therapy passed before PML developed in these natalizumab-treated patients. T3 refers to blood collected at the onset of PML. With V trimmed by 1 base and J by 4 bases, 4 bases remained unmatched. CDR3 length equals 15 residues. Germline V gives CDR1 SGHVS, CDR2 FNYEAQ. These data are taken from a study of multiple sclerosis patients with progressive multifocal leukoencephalopathy. Using immunoSEQ multiplex PCR, the repertoire was profiled, and TCRdb retains in-frame clones only, with some absent. Seen here are tens of thousands of clones, more than 70% observed once, and the top ten hold around 12%.

The chain uses TRBV7-6 and TRBJ2-7; 10 positions match TRBD2. The clonotype comes from a woman younger than 45 with progressive multifocal leukoencephalopathy. The material sequenced was PBMCs, taken from a patient treated with natalizumab. The CDR3, as DNA: TGTGCCAGCAGCTTAGGGCTAGCGGGGGCATACGAGCAGTACTTC. Amino acids: CASSLGLAGAYEQYF.